The 18 T cell receptor beta chains presented below share a single source sample, sequenced in a study of monozygotic twins with inflammatory bowel disease. From the 5' RACE reads, TCRdb lists one entry per CDR3 protein and no DNA. The sample includes about 440,000 distinct CDR3 sequences. The sample comprised blood. These receptors originate from a human donor with ulcerative colitis or Crohn's disease, or a healthy co-twin of an affected twin (not recorded which).

The rearrangement joins TRBV18 to TRBJ1-1; lacking DNA, the TRBD1 call made by TCRdb goes unchecked. Germline values: CDR1 KGHSH, CDR2 LQKENI. The CDR3 sequence is 12 residues long. The CDR3 region is CASSPGPIEAFF.

The gene calls are TRBV5-1 and TRBJ1-1; TCRdb picks TRBD1, but there is no DNA to check that call. This CDR3 spans 16 amino acids. CDR1 and CDR2 (germline): SGHRS, YFSETQ. CDR3 in amino acids: CASSVRRQGGNTEAFF.

This chain connects TRBV9 to TRBJ1-2. This CDR3 region has 14 residues. Germline-derived CDR1 and CDR2 are SGDLS and YYNGEE. CDR3: CASSASGRNYGYTF.

V usage is TRBV6-5 and J usage is TRBJ1-1; absent DNA, TCRdb's TRBD1 call cannot be checked. The CDR3 has 17 residues. Germline V CDR1 and CDR2: MNHEY, SVGAGI. CDR3 sequence: CASSYTGGMSGNTEAFF.

The chain combines TRBV30 with TRBJ2-7; the D call from TCRdb, TRBD1, cannot be confirmed without DNA. CDR1 is GTSNPN, CDR2 SVGIG, per germline (reference sequence). The length of the CDR3 is 13 residues. CDR3 loop: CGGDRDKSYEQYF.

The V gene is TRBV4-1, the J gene TRBJ1-1. This CDR3 has 15 amino acids. Germline V gene sequence: CDR1 MGHRA, CDR2 YSYEKL. This CDR3 is CASSQGRHLNTEAFF.

The V call is TRBV2, the J call TRBJ1-1; TCRdb selects TRBD1, and the lack of DNA leaves this call unchecked. This CDR3 is built from 15 residues. CDR1 is SNHLY and CDR2 is FYNNEI in the germline V gene. The CDR3 loop is CASTGGQGLNTEAFF.

The V gene is TRBV7-8, the J gene TRBJ1-5; with no DNA, the TCRdb D assignment of TRBD1 cannot be verified. Germline lookup yields CDR1 SGHVS and CDR2 FQNEAQ. This CDR3 is built from 16 residues. CDR3 amino acids: CASSSTGTSSNQPQHF. Based on the CDR3 plus reference TRBV7-8 and TRBJ1-5, the full variable domain is GAGVSQSPRYKVAKRGQDVALRCDPISGHVSLFWYQQALGQGPEFLTYFQNEAQLDKSGLPSDRFFAERPEGSVSTLKIQRTQQEDSAVYLCASSSTGTSSNQPQHFGDGTRLSIL.

This chain links TRBV20-1 with TRBJ2-1; the TRBD2 assignment by TCRdb is unverifiable without DNA. Looked up from germline, CDR1 is DFQATT and CDR2 is SNEGSKA (reference sequence). The CDR3 covers 14 residues. This CDR3 is CSAETSGGPNEQFF.

The chain combines TRBV7-2 with TRBJ2-7. The CDR3 extends over 16 amino acids. Germline values: CDR1 SGHTA, CDR2 FQGNSA. CDR3 protein: CASSFGLAGGSYEQYF.

CDR3 loop: CASSAGAGDTGELFF. The chain uses TRBV18 and TRBJ2-2; absent DNA, TCRdb's TRBD1 call cannot be checked. Germline CDR1 reads KGHSH; CDR2 reads LQKENI. This CDR3 comprises 15 residues.

The chain combines TRBV6-1 with TRBJ1-1; TCRdb's D call of TRBD1 is untestable without DNA. The germline V gene encodes CDR1 MNHNS and CDR2 SASEGT. The CDR3 sequence is 12 residues long. The CDR3 spells CASMGARTEAFF.

V is TRBV12-3 or TRBV12-4 and J is TRBJ1-6; as DNA is missing, the TRBD1 call by TCRdb cannot be tested. The CDR3 is made up of 11 amino acids. The CDR3: CASSSGPRLHF.

CDR3 region: CASSQNRDDSNQPQHF. The chain links TRBV4-1 to TRBJ1-5; TCRdb picks TRBD1, but there is no DNA to check that call. CDR1 MGHRA and CDR2 YSYEKL come from the germline V gene. CDR3 size: 16 residues.

The chain couples TRBV10-3 to TRBJ2-5; the D call from TCRdb, TRBD1, cannot be confirmed without DNA. CDR1 ENHRY and CDR2 SYGVKD come from the germline V gene. The CDR3 is 12 residues long. The CDR3 sequence is CAIGQGEETQYF.

The rearrangement uses TRBV25-1 and TRBJ2-1; with no DNA, the TCRdb D assignment of TRBD2 cannot be verified. Germline-derived CDR1 and CDR2 are MGHDK and SYGVNS. The CDR3 consists of 19 residues. CDR3 region: CASTESRDIWTSGKAEQFF. Combining the CDR3 with reference TRBV25-1 and TRBJ2-1 gives the whole variable domain EADIYQTPRYLVIGTGKKITLECSQTMGHDKMYWYQQDPGMELHLIHYSYGVNSTEKGDLSSESTVSRIRTEHFPLTLESARPSHTSQYLCASTESRDIWTSGKAEQFFGPGTRLTVL.

This rearrangement joins TRBV12-3 or TRBV12-4 to TRBJ2-7; no DNA is available, so the TRBD1 call from TCRdb remains unchecked. The CDR3 consists of 14 residues. Here the CDR3 reads CASSLSGGNYEQYF.

The gene calls are TRBV7-9 and TRBJ2-1. Germline V gene sequence: CDR1 SEHNR, CDR2 FQNEAQ (reference sequence). The CDR3 runs to 15 residues. The CDR3 reads CASSATSSSYNEQFF.